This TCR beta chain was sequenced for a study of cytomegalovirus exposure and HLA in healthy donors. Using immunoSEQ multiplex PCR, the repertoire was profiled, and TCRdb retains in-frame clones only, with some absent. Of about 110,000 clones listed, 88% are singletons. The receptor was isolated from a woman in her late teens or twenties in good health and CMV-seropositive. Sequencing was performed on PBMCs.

The CDR3 region is CASSPSGGRPGELFF. The DNA of the CDR3 is TGCGCCAGCAGTCCTAGCGGGGGGCGGCCCGGGGAGCTGTTTTTT. The chain links TRBV4-1 to TRBJ2-2; 11 positions match TRBD2. V was clipped by 6 bases and J by 6 bases; unmatched bases: 6. This CDR3 has 15 amino acids. Per germline, CDR1 MGHRA and CDR2 YSYEKL.